A single sample gave rise to the 21 T cell receptor beta chains below, sequenced in a study of blood T cell repertoires in COVID-19. Measured with immunoSEQ multiplex PCR; TCRdb has only the in-frame clones, and not every one. The repertoire holds some 130,000 clones, with approximately 90% as singletons. The source material was peripheral blood. The origin of the receptors is a man aged 55 to 70 with active or convalescent COVID-19.

There are a few counts of this clone. The rearrangement joins TRBV18 to TRBJ2-7; the match to TRBD2 covers 10 bases. The CDR3 has 14 residues. With V trimmed by 3 bases and J by 4 bases, 3 bases remained unmatched. Germline-derived CDR1 and CDR2 are KGHSH and LQKENI. The CDR3: CASSPTSGWYEQYF. CDR3 nucleotide sequence: TGTGCCAGCTCACCGACTAGCGGGTGGTACGAGCAGTACTTC.

The chain uses TRBV5-8 and TRBJ2-1; D may be TRBD2 (6 bases). Trimming took off 3 bases at V and 10 bases at J, with 20 bases between the two ends. This CDR3 spans 15 amino acids. The germline CDR1 and CDR2 sequences are SGHTS and YDEGEE. CDR3 loop: CASSSRDFTSGEQFF. The CDR3 DNA reads TGTGCCAGCAGCTCACGGGACTTCACCTCCGGCGAGCAGTTCTTC.

The chain links TRBV15 to TRBJ1-5; weak D call: TRBD1 (6 bases). This CDR3 has 15 residues. CDR1 is LNHNV and CDR2 is YYDKDF in the germline V gene (reference sequence). Trimming pared 8 bases from V and 4 bases from J, leaving 18 bases between. The DNA for the CDR3 is TGTGCCACCTCCACGGGCGACAGGAGGAATCAGCCCCAGCATTTT. Amino acid sequence: CATSTGDRRNQPQHF.

V usage is TRBV5-4 and J usage is TRBJ2-3, with 11 positions matching TRBD2. Unmatched junction bases numbered 11, after V lost 4 bases and J lost 4 bases. Germline assignment: CDR1 SGHNT and CDR2 YYREEE (reference sequence). This CDR3 is 17 amino acids long. The CDR3 loop reads CASSPGRLAGGADTQYF. The DNA of the CDR3 is TGTGCCAGCAGCCCGGGCCGGCTAGCGGGAGGCGCAGATACGCAGTATTTT.

Concerning this clone: One end of the junction does not line up with germline, which may come from a read error. V usage is TRBV7-9 and J usage is TRBJ2-1; D is ambiguous. Germline CDR1 and CDR2: SEHNR and FQNEAQ (reference sequence). The length of the CDR3 is 12 residues. CDR3 sequence (DNA): TGTGCCAGCACCTTAGACATCCATGAGCAGTTCTTC. The encoded protein is CASTLDIHEQFF. Filled out from reference TRBV7-9 and TRBJ2-1, the complete variable domain reads DTGVSQNPRHKITKRGQNVTFRCDPISEHNRLYWYRQTLGQGPEFLTYFQNEAQLEKSRLLSDRFSAERPKGSFSTLEIQRTEQGDSAMYLCASTLDIHEQFFGPGTRLTVL.

The V call is TRBV4-3, the J call TRBJ2-7; TRBD1 is a possible D gene (5 bases). The CDR3 is made up of 15 amino acids. The V end was cut by 0 bases, the J end by 7 bases, with 16 bases between. Germline CDR1 and CDR2: LGHNA and YSLEER. DNA for the CDR3: TGCGCCAGCAGCCAAGATCACAGGACCCCGAGGGAGCAGTACTTC. Translating it yields CASSQDHRTPREQYF.

The chain is built from TRBV7-9 and TRBJ2-7; D call uncertain. The germline CDR1 and CDR2 sequences are SEHNR and FQNEAQ (reference sequence). The V gene lost 0 bases and the J gene lost 2 bases, with 5 bases spanning the gap. This CDR3 has 13 amino acids. CDR3 region: CASSLASTYEQYF. The CDR3, as DNA: TGTGCCAGCAGCTTAGCGAGTACCTACGAGCAGTACTTC.

The rearrangement uses TRBV5-1 and TRBJ1-5; D gene ambiguous. The V and J ends lost 3 bases and 7 bases respectively, with 20 bases between them. The CDR3 extends over 16 amino acids. Germline V gives CDR1 SGHRS, CDR2 YFSETQ. The CDR3 loop is CASSSRPGGEGQPQHF. The CDR3 DNA reads as TGCGCCAGCAGCTCACGACCGGGAGGTGAGGGCCAGCCCCAGCATTTT. Using reference TRBV5-1 and TRBJ1-5 for the parts outside the CDR3, the full variable domain is KAGVTQTPRYLIKTRGQQVTLSCSPISGHRSVSWYQQTPGQGLQFLFEYFSETQRNKGNFPGRFSGRQFSNSRSEMNVSTLELGDSALYLCASSSRPGGEGQPQHFGDGTRLSIL.

Only one count was recorded for this clone. The chain has TRBV2 and TRBJ2-7; 7 bases line up with TRBD1. CDR3 length: 16 residues. V shed 1 base and J 6 bases; nucleotides not matched to a gene: 12. Per germline, CDR1 SNHLY and CDR2 FYNNEI. In nucleotides, the CDR3 is TGTGCCAGCAGTGAAGGCACTTGGTCAGGGGGTGGCGAGCAGTACTTC. It specifies CASSEGTWSGGGEQYF. Looking up the rest from reference TRBV2 and TRBJ2-7 gives the full variable domain: EPEVTQTPSHQVTQMGQEVILRCVPISNHLYFYWYRQILGQKVEFLVSFYNNEISEKSEIFDDQFSVERPDGSNFTLKIRSTKLEDSAMYFCASSEGTWSGGGEQYFGPGTRLTVT.

The sample holds one count of this clone. This sequence joins TRBV19 and TRBJ1-6, with D unclear. This CDR3 region has 16 residues. Germline-derived CDR1 and CDR2 are LNHDA and SQIVND (reference sequence). V dropped 3 bases and J dropped 7 bases, with 16 bases sitting between them. The CDR3 DNA sequence: TGTGCCAGTAGTATCGGGCCGCCCGGAGGGAATTCACCCCTCCACTTT. Residues: CASSIGPPGGNSPLHF.

The genes are TRBV2 and TRBJ2-1; possibly TRBD2 for D (6 bases). Trimming pared 8 bases from V and 2 bases from J, leaving 22 bases between. Germline CDR1 and CDR2: SNHLY and FYNNEI. CDR3 length equals 17 residues. The CDR3 here is CASCLGGASVAYNEQFF. DNA for the CDR3: TGTGCCAGCTGCTTGGGTGGGGCTAGCGTAGCCTACAATGAGCAGTTCTTC. The variable domain in full, with the rest retrieved from reference TRBV2 and TRBJ2-1, is EPEVTQTPSHQVTQMGQEVILRCVPISNHLYFYWYRQILGQKVEFLVSFYNNEISEKSEIFDDQFSVERPDGSNFTLKIRSTKLEDSAMYFCASCLGGASVAYNEQFFGPGTRLTVL.

The rearrangement uses TRBV7-9 and TRBJ1-5; D is unclear. Trimming pared 2 bases from V and 2 bases from J, leaving 7 bases between. This CDR3 has 14 amino acids. The germline V gene encodes CDR1 SEHNR and CDR2 FQNEAQ (reference sequence). CDR3 region: CASSLSVGNQPQHF. The CDR3 nucleotides read TGTGCCAGCAGCTTATCGGTTGGCAATCAGCCCCAGCATTTT.

Here the CDR3 DNA reads TGCGCCAGCAGCCCAGGGGGAAGTTCACCCCTCCACTTT. Translation gives CASSPGGSSPLHF. This chain joins TRBV5-1 and TRBJ1-6, with TRBD1 identical over 7 bases. Germline V CDR1 and CDR2: SGHRS, YFSETQ. Germline trimming cut 4 bases from V and 9 bases from J; bases unmatched to any gene: 4. The CDR3 loop spans 13 amino acids.

The V call is TRBV6-5, the J call TRBJ1-2; a weak D match, TRBD1 (5 bases). The CDR3 sequence is 14 residues long. Trimming pared 2 bases from V and 4 bases from J, leaving 11 bases between. The germline gives CDR1 MNHEY, CDR2 SVGAGI. This chain's CDR3 is CASSYRRVGYGYTF. The DNA for the CDR3 is TGTGCCAGCAGTTACCGCAGGGTCGGCTATGGCTACACCTTC.

The V call is TRBV25-1, the J call TRBJ1-1; 7 bases agree with TRBD1. The germline V gene encodes CDR1 MGHDK and CDR2 SYGVNS. The CDR3 covers 15 residues. The V and J ends lost 2 bases and 0 bases, in that order; junction bases with no gene match: 3. CDR3 loop: CASSELGQLNTEAFF. The CDR3 nucleotides read TGTGCCAGCAGTGAACTGGGACAGCTGAACACTGAAGCTTTCTTT. Drawing the rest from reference TRBV25-1 and TRBJ1-1, the complete variable domain is EADIYQTPRYLVIGTGKKITLECSQTMGHDKMYWYQQDPGMELHLIHYSYGVNSTEKGDLSSESTVSRIRTEHFPLTLESARPSHTSQYLCASSELGQLNTEAFFGQGTRLTVV.

V usage is TRBV3-1 (or the pseudogene TRBV3-2) and J usage is TRBJ2-1, with D hard to call. Germline V gene data show CDR1 as LGHDT and CDR2 as YNNKEL (reference sequence). The CDR3 sequence is 11 residues long. V lost 0 bases, J lost 10 bases, and 4 bases lay in between. The chain's CDR3 is CASSQEIEQFF. The CDR3 DNA reads as TGTGCCAGCAGCCAAGAAATAGAGCAGTTCTTC.

CDR3 amino acids: CTSSQAVVTPDRGHPHTEAFF. CDR3 DNA: TGCACCAGCAGCCAAGCGGTTGTCACTCCCGATAGGGGCCACCCCCACACTGAAGCTTTCTTT. V usage is TRBV1 and J usage is TRBJ1-1; the D call TRBD1 from the table was never checked on the DNA. TRBV1 is described as a pseudogene. The CDR3 runs to 21 residues.

The rearrangement uses TRBV7-6 and TRBJ1-2, with TRBD1 identical over 7 bases. This CDR3 comprises 14 residues. J gave up 4 bases and V 5 bases, and 7 bases lay outside the gene matches. Germline CDR1 SGHVS, CDR2 FNYEAQ. CDR3 amino acids: CASSPSGQLYGYTF. The CDR3 DNA is TGTGCCAGCAGCCCCTCGGGACAGCTCTATGGCTACACCTTC.

The CDR3 reads CASSTRAVNTGELFF. In DNA, the CDR3 is TGTGCCAGCAGTACCCGCGCGGTTAACACCGGGGAGCTGTTTTTT. The genes are TRBV2 and TRBJ2-2, with D unresolved. There are 15 residues in the CDR3. CDR1 and CDR2 from the germline V gene are SNHLY and FYNNEI. Trimming removed 5 bases from V and 2 bases from J, with 12 bases in between.

The chain couples TRBV28 to TRBJ1-4, with 7 nucleotides matching TRBD1. Germline V gives CDR1 MDHEN, CDR2 SYDVKM. The CDR3 covers 15 residues. J gave up 4 bases and V 6 bases, and 8 bases lay outside the gene matches. CDR3 nucleotide sequence: TGTGCCAGCAGCTCCGGGACAGATAGTAATGAAAAACTGTTTTTT. This codes for CASSSGTDSNEKLFF.

The rearrangement joins TRBV11-2 to TRBJ2-5; no reliable D call. The CDR3 spans 12 residues. V was trimmed by 2 bases and J by 4 bases, leaving 5 bases between them. CDR1 and CDR2 from the germline V gene are SGHAT and FQNNGV. The CDR3 region has the DNA TGTGCCAGCAGCTTAAGCGTAGAGACCCAGTACTTC. Translation: CASSLSVETQYF.